This is a list of T cell receptor beta chains from one sample in a study of T cell changes during pregnancy in multiple sclerosis. The data were produced by immunoSEQ multiplex PCR, yet TCRdb's version contains in-frame clones alone and is incomplete. The sample comprises about 43,000 clones, approximately 91% of which are singletons, and 1.4% to 1.5% rests with the top ten. Sequencing input: PBMCs (not recorded whether the cells were cultured). The receptors were sampled from a female donor with multiple sclerosis, enrolled in a pregnancy study. The CDR3 runs from the conserved cysteine through the conserved F or W. A D gene is named only where the DNA matches it firmly. Clone size, where shown, is once, few, many, or a class for clones that have expanded.

v_gene,j_gene,d_gene,abundance,CDR3aa,CDR3nt
TRBV25-1,TRBJ1-1,-,-,CASSDPQGMNTEAFF,TGTGCCAGCAGTGACCCACAGGGAATGAACACTGAAGCTTTCTTT
TRBV7-9,TRBJ1-1,TRBD1,-,CASSLLQGAPEAFF,TGTGCCAGCAGCTTACTCCAGGGGGCTCCTGAAGCTTTCTTT
TRBV18,TRBJ1-2,-,-,CASSPETEPYGYTF,TGTGCCAGCTCACCAGAGACAGAGCCCTATGGCTACACCTTC
TRBV30,TRBJ2-7,-,-,CAWRRHAREQYF,TGTGCCTGGAGACGCCACGCTCGTGAGCAGTACTTC
TRBV18,TRBJ2-7,-,-,CASSPGGISYEQYF,TGTGCCAGCTCACCGGGCGGGATCTCCTACGAGCAGTACTTC
TRBV6-5,TRBJ2-1,TRBD1,-,CASSYFGSRGPNEQFF,TGTGCCAGCAGTTATTTCGGTAGTAGGGGGCCAAATGAGCAGTTCTTC
TRBV5-1,TRBJ1-4,TRBD1,-,CASSPTGQGGEKLFF,TGCGCCAGCAGCCCCACGGGACAGGGTGGCGAAAAACTGTTTTTT
TRBV6-1,TRBJ2-1,TRBD2,-,CASSEAGGGTYNEQFF,TGTGCCAGCAGTGAAGCGGGGGGAGGGACTTACAATGAGCAGTTCTTC
TRBV2,TRBJ2-3,TRBD2,-,CASSVVLAGGWGDTQYF,TGTGCCAGCAGTGTGGTGTTAGCGGGAGGGTGGGGAGATACGCAGTATTTT
TRBV19,TRBJ2-7,-,-,CASSLETGPYEQYF,TGTGCCAGTAGTCTTGAGACAGGCCCCTACGAGCAGTACTTC
TRBV5-1,TRBJ2-4,-,-,CASSSEVAENIQYF,TGCGCCAGCAGCTCGGAGGTTGCGGAAAACATTCAGTACTTC
TRBV4-1,TRBJ2-1,TRBD2,-,CASSQGGGNTYNEQFF,TGCGCCAGCAGCCAAGGGGGAGGGAATACCTACAATGAGCAGTTCTTC
TRBV4-1,TRBJ1-4,-,once,CASSRGGGEKLFF,TGCGCCAGCAGCCGCGGGGGGGGCGAAAAACTGTTTTTT
TRBV12-2,TRBJ2-6,-,-,CASRLAGTESSGANVLTF,TGTGCAAGTCGCTTGGCCGGGACAGAGAGCTCTGGGGCCAACGTCCTGACTTTC
TRBV7-2,TRBJ2-1,TRBD2,-,CARGPPGLVEKEQFF,TGTGCCAGGGGGCCGCCGGGACTAGTAGAAAAAGAGCAGTTCTTC
TRBV5-6,TRBJ2-4,-,-,CASSGPGTLNIQYF,TGTGCCAGCAGCGGGCCCGGGACCTTAAACATTCAGTACTTC
TRBV30,TRBJ1-1,-,-,CAWSVTGTMNTEAFF,TGTGCCTGGAGTGTCACAGGGACCATGAACACTGAAGCTTTCTTT
TRBV9,TRBJ2-3,TRBD1,few,CASSVSQGASTDTQYF,TGTGCCAGCAGCGTTTCCCAGGGGGCCAGCACTGATACGCAGTATTTT
TRBV7-9,TRBJ2-7,-,few,CASSLRTSGDEQYF,TGTGCCAGCAGCCTTAGGACCTCGGGGGACGAGCAGTACTTC
TRBV19,TRBJ2-7,-,-,CASSIGGTLYEQYF,TGTGCCAGTAGTATAGGAGGCACGCTTTACGAGCAGTACTTC
TRBV5-1,TRBJ2-7,-,-,CASSLETLETSYEQYF,TGCGCCAGCAGCTTGGAGACTTTAGAGACTTCTTACGAGCAGTACTTC
TRBV5-1,TRBJ2-7,-,-,CASSFGYGVDEQYF,TGCGCCAGCAGCTTCGGCTACGGGGTGGACGAGCAGTACTTC
TRBV4-1,TRBJ2-3,-,once,CASSQGERTDTQYF,TGCGCCAGCAGCCAAGGAGAAAGAACAGATACGCAGTATTTT
TRBV7-9,TRBJ2-7,TRBD1,few,CASGRDSYEQYF,TGTGCCAGCGGCCGGGACAGCTACGAGCAGTACTTC